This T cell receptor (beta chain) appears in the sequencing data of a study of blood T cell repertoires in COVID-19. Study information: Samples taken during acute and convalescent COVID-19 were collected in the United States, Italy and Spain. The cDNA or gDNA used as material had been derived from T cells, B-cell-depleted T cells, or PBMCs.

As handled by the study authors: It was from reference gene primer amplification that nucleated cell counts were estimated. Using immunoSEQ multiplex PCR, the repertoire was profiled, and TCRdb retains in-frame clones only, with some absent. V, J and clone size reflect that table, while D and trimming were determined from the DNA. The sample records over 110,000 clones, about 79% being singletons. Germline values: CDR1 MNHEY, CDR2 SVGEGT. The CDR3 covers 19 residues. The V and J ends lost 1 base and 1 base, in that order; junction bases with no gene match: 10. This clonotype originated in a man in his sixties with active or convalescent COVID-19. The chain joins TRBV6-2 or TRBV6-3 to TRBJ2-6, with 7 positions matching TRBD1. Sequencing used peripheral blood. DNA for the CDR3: TGTGCCAGCAGTTACTATCACAGGGGTCGATCTTCTGGGGCCAACGTCCTGACTTTC. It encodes CASSYYHRGRSSGANVLTF.